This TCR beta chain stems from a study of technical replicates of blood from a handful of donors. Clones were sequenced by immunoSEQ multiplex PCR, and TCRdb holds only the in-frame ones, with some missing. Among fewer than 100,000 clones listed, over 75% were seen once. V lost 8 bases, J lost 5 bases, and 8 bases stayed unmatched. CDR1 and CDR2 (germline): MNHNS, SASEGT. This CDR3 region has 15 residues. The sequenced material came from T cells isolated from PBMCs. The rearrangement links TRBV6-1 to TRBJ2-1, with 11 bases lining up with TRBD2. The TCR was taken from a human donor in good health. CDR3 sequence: CASPLLAGGNNEQFF. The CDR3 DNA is TGTGCCAGCCCTTTATTAGCGGGAGGGAACAATGAGCAGTTCTTC.